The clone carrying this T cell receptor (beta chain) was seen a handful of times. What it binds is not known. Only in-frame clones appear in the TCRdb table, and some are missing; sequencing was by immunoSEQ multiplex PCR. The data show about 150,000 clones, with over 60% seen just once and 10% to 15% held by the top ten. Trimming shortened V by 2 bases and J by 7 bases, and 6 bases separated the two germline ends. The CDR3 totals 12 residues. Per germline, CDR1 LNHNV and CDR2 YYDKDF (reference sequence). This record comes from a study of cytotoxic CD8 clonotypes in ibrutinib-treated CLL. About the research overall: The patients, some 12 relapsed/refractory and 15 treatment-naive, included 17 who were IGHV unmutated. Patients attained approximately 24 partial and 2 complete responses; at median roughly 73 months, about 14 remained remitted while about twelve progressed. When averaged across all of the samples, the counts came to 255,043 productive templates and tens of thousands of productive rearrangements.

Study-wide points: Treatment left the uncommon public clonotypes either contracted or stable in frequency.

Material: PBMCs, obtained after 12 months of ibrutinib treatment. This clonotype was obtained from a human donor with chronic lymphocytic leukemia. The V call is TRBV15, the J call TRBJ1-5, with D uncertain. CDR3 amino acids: CATSRMDQPQHF. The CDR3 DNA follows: TGTGCCACCAGCAGAATGGACCAGCCCCAGCATTTT.